A selection of T cell receptor beta chains follows, all from one sample in a study of cytomegalovirus exposure and HLA in healthy donors. Generated by immunoSEQ multiplex PCR, the TCRdb table keeps only in-frame clones and is missing some. The data show 150,000 to 200,000 clones, over 60% seen once. The material sequenced was PBMCs. All receptors derive from a woman in her twenties or thirties in good health and CMV-seronegative. Each CDR3 is given with its conserved first and last residue. The D gene is left open where the match is weak. Not all rows give a size; the values are once, few, many and, for expanded clones, a class.

d_gene	abundance	v_gene	j_gene	CDR3nt	CDR3aa
NA	NA	TRBV7-6	TRBJ2-7	TGTGCCAGCAGCTTAACGGTTCGCCCCTACGAGCAGTACTTC	CASSLTVRPYEQYF
NA	once	TRBV4-1	TRBJ1-6	TGCGCCAGCAGCACGGGAAGTAATTCACCCCTCCACTTT	CASSTGSNSPLHF
NA	few	TRBV6-6	TRBJ2-1	TGTGCCAGCAGTTACTCGAGAGGAGACAATGAGCAGTTCTTC	CASSYSRGDNEQFF
TRBD1	NA	TRBV6-1	TRBJ2-2	TGTGCCAGCAGAGGGGGCGTATTCTTCACCGGGGAGCTGTTTTTT	CASRGGVFFTGELFF
NA	NA	TRBV7-2	TRBJ1-1	TGTGCCAGCAGCTTAGACATGTTCTACACTGAAGCTTTCTTT	CASSLDMFYTEAFF
NA	few	TRBV7-9	TRBJ2-5	TGTGCCAGCAGCGATGGAAACAGGGTCTACGGGGAGACCCAGTACTTC	CASSDGNRVYGETQYF
NA	few	TRBV14	TRBJ1-5	TGTGCCAGCAGCCGGGGGGACCAGCCCCAGCATTTT	CASSRGDQPQHF
NA	NA	TRBV2	TRBJ1-2	TGTGCCAGCACCCAAGAGGAGGTTGGCGGCTACACCTTC	CASTQEEVGGYTF
TRBD1	few	TRBV7-9	TRBJ2-2	TGTTCCAGCAGCTCGGACAGGGGCACCGGGGAGCTGTTTTTT	CSSSSDRGTGELFF
TRBD1	NA	TRBV5-1	TRBJ2-1	TGCGCCAGCAGGGAAGTGACAGGGCAAGGGAATGAGCAGTTCTTC	CASREVTGQGNEQFF
NA	NA	TRBV18	TRBJ1-1	TGTGCCAGCTCCCGGTTGGACACTGAAGCTTTCTTT	CASSRLDTEAFF
TRBD1	NA	TRBV6-1	TRBJ2-7	TGTGCCAGCAAAGGACAGGGTGAATTAGAGCAGTACTTC	CASKGQGELEQYF
NA	NA	TRBV19	TRBJ2-1	TGTGCCAGTAGTTTACGGGGTCCCTACAATGAGCAGTTCTTC	CASSLRGPYNEQFF
TRBD1	NA	TRBV6-5	TRBJ2-7	TGTGCCACCCAGCCGGGACAGGGATTTTCCTACGAGCAGTACTTC	CATQPGQGFSYEQYF
NA	few	TRBV28	TRBJ1-1	TGTGCCAGCAATAAGGGAGAGGGAATGAACACTGAAGCTTTCTTT	CASNKGEGMNTEAFF
TRBD2	NA	TRBV29-1	TRBJ2-5	TGCAGCGTAAAAGATCCCAGACTAGCGGGGCCAGGGACCCAGTACTTC	CSVKDPRLAGPGTQYF
NA	once	TRBV15	TRBJ1-1	TGTGCCACCAGCAGAGCTACAGGGATCACTGAAGCTTTCTTT	CATSRATGITEAFF
TRBD2	NA	TRBV10-1	TRBJ2-7	TGCGCCAGCACCGAGGCTAGCGGATCCTACGAGCAGTACTTC	CASTEASGSYEQYF
TRBD2	NA	TRBV4-2	TRBJ2-3	TGTGCCAGCAGCCAAGTCGCTAGCGGGGGGTGGGGCACAGATACGCAGTATTTT	CASSQVASGGWGTDTQYF
NA	NA	TRBV7-4	TRBJ1-2	TGTGCCAGCAGCTCTGGGACACCAAATAACTATGGCTACACCTTC	CASSSGTPNNYGYTF
NA	NA	TRBV13	TRBJ2-4	TGTGCCAGCAGCTTAGGGCAGGAAGACATTCAGTACTTC	CASSLGQEDIQYF
NA	once	TRBV19	TRBJ1-5	TGTGCCAGTAGTATTCTCAGTCAGCCCCAGCATTTT	CASSILSQPQHF
TRBD1	few	TRBV28	TRBJ1-1	TGTGCCAGCAGAAACTATTTTCCCGGACAGGGAGGAAGTGCTTTCTTT	CASRNYFPGQGGSAFF
TRBD1	NA	TRBV19	TRBJ1-5	TGTGCCAGTATGGGGGACAGGGAATATCAGCCCCAGCATTTT	CASMGDREYQPQHF
NA	NA	TRBV6-1	TRBJ2-2	TGTGCCAGCAGTGAAGTTTTACGTCTCCTAAGTGCGGAGCTGTTTTTT	CASSEVLRLLSAELFF
NA	NA	TRBV6-5	TRBJ2-2	TGTGCCAGCAACTACCGACAGACCGGGGAGCTGTTTTTT	CASNYRQTGELFF
TRBD1	NA	TRBV7-9	TRBJ2-5	TGTGCCAGCAGTCCCGGGACAGGGGTCGCAGAGACCCAGTACTTC	CASSPGTGVAETQYF
NA	NA	TRBV28	TRBJ1-1	TGTGCCAGCAGTTTAGATGGGCAGTCCACTGAAGCTTTCTTT	CASSLDGQSTEAFF
NA	NA	TRBV5-6	TRBJ1-5	TGTGCCAGCAGCACGGGACTTCAGGGGCCCCAGCATTTT	CASSTGLQGPQHF
NA	NA	TRBV7-2	TRBJ2-5	TGTGCCAGCAGCTCAGACAGGGGAGGGGACCAAGAGACCCAGTACTTC	CASSSDRGGDQETQYF
TRBD1	once	TRBV19	TRBJ1-4	TGTGCCAGTATCCGGACAGGGGGCTATGAAGAAAAACTGTTTTTT	CASIRTGGYEEKLFF